This is a list of T cell receptor beta chains from one sample in a study of shared clonotypes between healthy human individuals. Profiling relied on immunoSEQ multiplex PCR, and the TCRdb table lists in-frame clones only, not all of them. The table shows approximately 340,000 clones, with 73% occurring only once. The sample consisted of memory CD4+ T cells sorted from blood. These receptor sequences come from a man aged 25-40 years in good health. The CDR3 runs from the conserved cysteine through the conserved F or W. A D gene is named only where the DNA matches it firmly. Part of the rows lack a size; the others show once, few, many or a class for expanded clones.

j_gene | d_gene | abundance | v_gene | CDR3nt | CDR3aa
TRBJ2-5 | . | . | TRBV5-4 | TGTGCCAGCAGCTTGGAGCCACAAGAGACCCAGTACTTC | CASSLEPQETQYF
TRBJ2-7 | . | . | TRBV29-1 | TGCAGCGTTTGCGACGGGACACCCTACGAGCAGTACTTC | CSVCDGTPYEQYF
TRBJ2-7 | TRBD2 | . | TRBV13 | TGTGCCAGCAGCTTAATGGGGTCGGGAGGGGGTTACGAGCAGTACTTC | CASSLMGSGGGYEQYF
TRBJ2-2 | . | . | TRBV18 | TGTGCCAGCTCACTAATATCGGCCGGGAACCGAGTCACCGGGGAGCTGTTTTTT | CASSLISAGNRVTGELFF
TRBJ2-1 | . | . | TRBV11-3 | TGTGCCAGCAGCGCTGACCGGGGCTCCTACAATGAGCAGTTCTTC | CASSADRGSYNEQFF
TRBJ1-2 | . | . | TRBV4-1 | TGCGCCAGCAGCCAAGCTGAAGGGAGCTCCTATGGCTACACCTTC | CASSQAEGSSYGYTF
TRBJ2-7 | . | . | TRBV11-3 | TGTGCCAGCAGCTTAGTATCCCTCGCCGAGCAGTACTTC | CASSLVSLAEQYF
TRBJ2-5 | . | . | TRBV7-2 | TGTGCCAGCAGCTTAAGGGGCAGCCCCGCGGCCCAGTACTTC | CASSLRGSPAAQYF
TRBJ2-1 | . | many | TRBV11-2 | TGTGCCAGCAGCTTAAGCAGTCTCAATGAGCAGTTCTTC | CASSLSSLNEQFF
TRBJ2-7 | . | . | TRBV15 | TGTGCCACCAGCAGAGAAAAGGGGCCCTACGAGCAGTACTTC | CATSREKGPYEQYF
TRBJ1-4 | . | . | TRBV28 | TGTGCCAGCGGGGGGTCCAATGAAAAACTGTTTTTT | CASGGSNEKLFF
TRBJ1-1 | . | once | TRBV5-1 | TGCGCCAGCAGCCTCCTCGGGACGGCGAACACTGAAGCTTTCTTT | CASSLLGTANTEAFF
TRBJ1-3 | TRBD1 | . | TRBV28 | TGTGCCAGCAGTAGCAGGGGGCACTCTGGAAACACCATATATTTT | CASSSRGHSGNTIYF
TRBJ2-7 | . | . | TRBV28 | TGTGCCAGCAGGTCCTTGTTGGGGGCCTACGAGCAGTACTTC | CASRSLLGAYEQYF
TRBJ1-1 | . | . | TRBV2 | TGTGCCAGCAATAGGGATTGGAACACTGAAGCTTTCTTT | CASNRDWNTEAFF
TRBJ1-1 | . | . | TRBV6-6 | TGTGCCAGCAGTTACTCGGCCGTGAACACTGAAGCTTTCTTT | CASSYSAVNTEAFF
TRBJ2-7 | TRBD1 | . | TRBV2 | TGTGCCAGCAGGGGACAGGCGAACTACGAGCAGTACTTC | CASRGQANYEQYF
TRBJ2-5 | . | . | TRBV11-2 | TGTGCCAGCAGCCGCGGGAATTTGGAGACCCAGTACTTC | CASSRGNLETQYF
TRBJ2-7 | . | . | TRBV19 | TGTGCCAGTAGTGACCGGGACCGTTCCTACGAGCAGTACTTC | CASSDRDRSYEQYF
TRBJ2-1 | . | . | TRBV7-2 | TGTGCCAGCAGCTTAGGGACCGGGCCCTACAATGAGCAGTTCTTC | CASSLGTGPYNEQFF
TRBJ2-2 | . | once | TRBV14 | TGTGCCAGCAGCCCCCGAGTTGTCGGGGAGCTGTTTTTT | CASSPRVVGELFF
TRBJ2-2 | TRBD2 | . | TRBV18 | TGTGCCAGCTCACCAACATTGGGAGGGAAGGACACCGGGGAGCTGTTTTTT | CASSPTLGGKDTGELFF
TRBJ2-3 | TRBD1 | . | TRBV5-1 | TGCGCCAGCAGCCCCTATACCCGGGACAGGTACACAGATACGCAGTATTTT | CASSPYTRDRYTDTQYF
TRBJ2-2 | TRBD2 | . | TRBV19 | TGTGCCAGTAGTATCGGACTAGCTGTCGGGGAGCTGTTTTTT | CASSIGLAVGELFF
TRBJ2-7 | . | . | TRBV5-1 | TGCGCCAGCAGCACGTTGGGCCCACAGGGAGTCGGCTACGAGCAGTACTTC | CASSTLGPQGVGYEQYF
TRBJ1-1 | . | many | TRBV27 | TGTGCCAGCCTTCGGGGACAAGGAACCGAGAACACTGAAGCTTTCTTT | CASLRGQGTENTEAFF
TRBJ2-5 | TRBD1 | . | TRBV29-1 | TGCAGCGGAGCCGCCGGGACAGGGATTTTTGAGACCCAGTACTTC | CSGAAGTGIFETQYF
TRBJ1-2 | TRBD1 | few | TRBV25-1 | TGTGCCAGCAGCGGAGACCACACAGGGGGACGTGGCTACACCTTC | CASSGDHTGGRGYTF
TRBJ2-2 | . | . | TRBV19 | TGTGCCAGTAGTAGAAGGTCCCCAGGCGCGGACACCGGGGAGCTGTTTTTT | CASSRRSPGADTGELFF
TRBJ1-2 | . | . | TRBV10-3 | TGTGCCATCAGCGTGGACTTTTTGGGCGATGGCTACACCTTC | CAISVDFLGDGYTF
TRBJ2-1 | TRBD2 | . | TRBV7-9 | TGTGCCAGCAGCACCACTAGCGGGAGTTCTACAGATGAGCAGTTCTTC | CASSTTSGSSTDEQFF